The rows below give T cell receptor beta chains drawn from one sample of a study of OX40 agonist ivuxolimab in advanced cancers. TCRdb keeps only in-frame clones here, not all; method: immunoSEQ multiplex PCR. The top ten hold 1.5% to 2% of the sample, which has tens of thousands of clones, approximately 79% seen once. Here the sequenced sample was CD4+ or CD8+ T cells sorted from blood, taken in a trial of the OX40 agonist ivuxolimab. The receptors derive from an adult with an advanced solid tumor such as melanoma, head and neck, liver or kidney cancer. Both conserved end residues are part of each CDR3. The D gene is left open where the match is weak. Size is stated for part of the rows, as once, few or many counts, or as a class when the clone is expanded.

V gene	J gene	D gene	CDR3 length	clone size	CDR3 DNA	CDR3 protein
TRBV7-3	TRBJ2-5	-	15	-	TGTGCCAGCAGCCAGACCGGGGCCTACAAAGAGACCCAGTACTTC	CASSQTGAYKETQYF
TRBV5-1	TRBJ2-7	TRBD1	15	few	TGCGCCAGCAGCCCGGGACAGGAGGGCTCCTACGAGCAGTACTTC	CASSPGQEGSYEQYF
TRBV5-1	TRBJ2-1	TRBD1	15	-	TGCGCCAGCTCGGCCGGGACAGGGGGCTCCTATGAGCAGTTCTTC	CASSAGTGGSYEQFF
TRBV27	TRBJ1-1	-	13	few	TGTGCCAGCAGAAGCTCGGGGGAGACTGAAGCTTTCTTT	CASRSSGETEAFF
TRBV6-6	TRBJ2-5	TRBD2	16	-	TGTGCCAGCAGTACCCAGACTAGCGGGAGCCCGTCGACCCAGTACTTC	CASSTQTSGSPSTQYF
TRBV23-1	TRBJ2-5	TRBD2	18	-	TGCGCCAGCAGTCAGAGGCTAGCGGGAGGGGAGGGCCGGGAGACCCAGTACTTC	CASSQRLAGGEGRETQYF
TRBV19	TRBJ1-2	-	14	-	TGTGCCAGTAGTATTGTGGCGGACTCATATGGCTACACCTTC	CASSIVADSYGYTF
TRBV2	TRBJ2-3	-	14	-	TGTGCCAGCAGGGTGGGGGGGGCGACAGATACGCAGTATTTT	CASRVGGATDTQYF
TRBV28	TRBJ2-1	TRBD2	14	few	TGTGCCAGCAGTTCCGGCGGGGGTTATAGTGAGCAGTTCTTC	CASSSGGGYSEQFF
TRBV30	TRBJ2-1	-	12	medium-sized	TGTGCCTGGACTCTTGGAGACACTGAGCAGTTCTTC	CAWTLGDTEQFF
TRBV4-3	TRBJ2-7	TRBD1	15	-	TGCGCCAGCAGCCACTTGGGACAGGGAGTCTACGAGCAGTACTTC	CASSHLGQGVYEQYF
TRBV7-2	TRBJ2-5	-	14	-	TGTGCCAGCAGCCGTGACACTTCCCAGGAGACCCAGTACTTC	CASSRDTSQETQYF
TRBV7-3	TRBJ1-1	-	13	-	TGTGCCAGCAGCCTAGGGGGGAGGACTGAAGCTTTCTTT	CASSLGGRTEAFF
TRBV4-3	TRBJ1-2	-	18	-	TGCGCCAGCAGCCAAGATCTCGGGGGGCAGATCCTTTACTATGGCTACACCTTC	CASSQDLGGQILYYGYTF
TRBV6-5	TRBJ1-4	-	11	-	TGTGCCAGCAGTTGGGGTGAAAAACTGTTTTTT	CASSWGEKLFF
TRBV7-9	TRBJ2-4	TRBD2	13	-	TGTGCCAGCAGCCGACTAGCCGAGGGCATTCAGTACTTC	CASSRLAEGIQYF
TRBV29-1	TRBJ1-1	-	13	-	TGCAGCACCTCCGGGACATTGAACACTGAAGCTTTCTTT	CSTSGTLNTEAFF
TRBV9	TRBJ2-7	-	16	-	TGTGCCAGCAGCGTAGGCCCTCTCCAGGGCCGGTACGAGCAGTACTTC	CASSVGPLQGRYEQYF